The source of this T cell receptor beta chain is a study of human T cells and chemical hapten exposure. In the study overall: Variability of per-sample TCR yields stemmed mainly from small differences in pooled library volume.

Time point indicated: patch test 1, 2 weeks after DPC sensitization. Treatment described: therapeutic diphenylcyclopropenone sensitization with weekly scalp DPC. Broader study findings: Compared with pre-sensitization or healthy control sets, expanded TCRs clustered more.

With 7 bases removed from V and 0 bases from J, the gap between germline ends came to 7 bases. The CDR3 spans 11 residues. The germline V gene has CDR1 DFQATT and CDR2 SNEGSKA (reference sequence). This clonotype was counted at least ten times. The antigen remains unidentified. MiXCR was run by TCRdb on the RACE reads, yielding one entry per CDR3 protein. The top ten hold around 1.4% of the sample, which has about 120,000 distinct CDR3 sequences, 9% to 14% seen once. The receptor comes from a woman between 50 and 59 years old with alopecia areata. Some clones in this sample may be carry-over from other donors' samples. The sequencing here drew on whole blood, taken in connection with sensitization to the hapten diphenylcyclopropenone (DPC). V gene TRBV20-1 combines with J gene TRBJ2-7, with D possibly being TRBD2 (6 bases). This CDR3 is CSGGDSYEQYF. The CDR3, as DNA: TGCAGTGGCGGGGACTCCTACGAGCAGTACTTC.